This TCR beta chain was retrieved from a study of human T cells and chemical hapten exposure. This clonotype was seen only a few times. Time point denoted: pre-sensitization, week 0. As for treatment: therapeutic diphenylcyclopropenone sensitization with weekly scalp DPC. From whole blood left unfractionated, total RNA was extracted. Each cDNA molecule in the library carried unique molecular identifiers. Via MiXCR, TCRdb re-called the RACE reads, giving one row per CDR3 protein. The table records approximately 260,000 distinct CDR3 sequences, 7% to 10% of them present only once. This CDR3 comprises 19 residues. Trimming at V came to 1 base and at J to 6 bases, leaving 18 bases not matched to a gene. Germline CDR1 reads SGHTA; CDR2 reads FQGNSA.

This sample comprised whole blood, obtained in connection with sensitization to the hapten diphenylcyclopropenone (DPC). The receptor was isolated from a woman between 35 and 50 years old with alopecia areata. Some clones in this sample may be carry-over from other donors' samples. The chain recombines TRBV7-2 with TRBJ2-3, with TRBD2 matching 8 bases. The CDR3 region is CASSLEGTRLVYVADTQYF. As DNA, the CDR3 is TGTGCCAGCAGCTTAGAGGGGACTAGACTTGTATATGTTGCGGATACGCAGTATTTT.